This T cell receptor beta chain emerged from a study of identifying expanded T cells in peripheral blood. Regarding the study as a whole: Variance in clone template counts between roughly 2-week samples significantly increased with total template count across all healthy donors. Technical replicates showed roughly 1.2 changed clones; two weeks 15 to 20; four weeks 19.

Trimming pared 5 bases from V and 2 bases from J, leaving 15 bases between. Germline loops: CDR1 SSHAT, CDR2 FNYEAQ (reference sequence). The CDR3 runs to 15 residues. On this clone itself: Antigen unknown.

Here immunoSEQ multiplex PCR was the method, and the copy in TCRdb shows in-frame clones only, minus some. The table records some 120,000 clones, 84% of them present only once. During the collection period, no donor immune events like infections were recorded. The V gene is TRBV7-7, the J gene TRBJ2-5; D is tentatively TRBD1 or TRBD2 (5 bases each). The receptor comes from a person between 18 and 69 years old in good health. Material for sequencing was blood. For the CDR3, the DNA is TGTGCCAGCAGCCCCCCCCGTGGGGGTCAAGAGACCCAGTACTTC. It encodes CASSPPRGGQETQYF.